This T cell receptor beta chain was retrieved from a study of response to subunit inactivated influenza vaccine. TCRdb recomputed calls from the RT-PCR reads with MiXCR, one row per CDR3 protein. Seen here are 530,000 or so distinct CDR3 sequences, about 14% observed once, and the top ten hold around 10%. Germline V gene lookup returns CDR1 SGHTA and CDR2 FQGNSA. The length of the CDR3 is 15 residues. V was cut by 4 bases and J by 5 bases, with 14 bases left in between. This clonotype came up a few times. Its antigen is unknown. Study-level results: Every seasonal influenza vaccination brings in few new T cells, the authors suggested.

This receptor was identified in a man in his forties or fifties who received an inactivated influenza vaccine. Sequencing was performed on PBMCs from blood, taken roughly 13 days after vaccination. The rearrangement links TRBV7-2 to TRBJ1-4; tentatively, D is TRBD1 (5 bases). CDR3 sequence: CASSSSGSRNEKLFF. The CDR3 bases are TGTGCCAGCAGCTCTTCAGGGTCCCGAAATGAAAAACTGTTTTTT.